The entry below gives a single T cell receptor (beta chain) sequence along with its context. Its antigen remains unidentified. This sample was taken from a study of a mutant IDH1 vaccine in newly diagnosed glioma. Overall study: Treated individuals were 62.5% male and roughly 40% female, averaging about 42 years of age. Patients got radiotherapy, temozolomide, or both beforehand, and most got both.

Time point indicated: baseline, week 1 (first vaccination visit). As to treatment: pre-vaccination baseline after standard-of-care therapy. General study findings and limits: Pseudoprogression seemed unlinked to shifts in top peripheral T cell clonotypes.

TCRdb keeps only in-frame clones here, not all; method: immunoSEQ multiplex PCR. Found here are approximately 52,000 clones, more than 60% of them singletons; the top ten hold approximately 1.8%. Sequences were derived from PBMCs, sampled from a glioma patient treated with radiotherapy, temozolomide or both. This receptor was obtained from a woman aged 40 to 50 with glioma.

CDR3 sequence: CAMGSGPQETQYF. Written as DNA, the CDR3 is TGTGCCATGGGGTCGGGTCCCCAAGAGACCCAGTACTTC. The gene calls are TRBV5-4 and TRBJ2-5, with D hard to call. From germline, CDR1 is SGHNT and CDR2 YYREEE (reference sequence). With 9 bases removed from V and 1 base from J, the gap between germline ends came to 13 bases. This CDR3 has 13 residues.